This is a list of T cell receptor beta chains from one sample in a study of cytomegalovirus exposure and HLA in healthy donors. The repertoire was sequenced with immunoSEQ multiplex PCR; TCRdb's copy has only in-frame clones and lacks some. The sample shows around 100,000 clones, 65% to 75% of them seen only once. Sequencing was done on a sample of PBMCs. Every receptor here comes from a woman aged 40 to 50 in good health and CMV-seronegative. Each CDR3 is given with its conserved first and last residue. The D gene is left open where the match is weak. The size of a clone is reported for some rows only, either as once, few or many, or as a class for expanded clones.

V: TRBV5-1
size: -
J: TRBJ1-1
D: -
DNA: TGCGCCAGCAGACTTACAGGGAACACTGAAGCTTTCTTT
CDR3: CASRLTGNTEAFF

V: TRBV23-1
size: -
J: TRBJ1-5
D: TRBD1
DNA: TGCGCCAGCAGTCAATGGGACAGGGGCAATCAGCCCCAGCATTTT
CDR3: CASSQWDRGNQPQHF

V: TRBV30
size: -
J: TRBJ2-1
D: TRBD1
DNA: TGTGCCTGGAGTGTAGTTCGGGACAGAGGGTTTGAGCAGTTCTTC
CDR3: CAWSVVRDRGFEQFF

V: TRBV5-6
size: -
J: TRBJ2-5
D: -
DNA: TGTGCCAGCAGCTTGGTACAGGGTCAAGAGACCCAGTACTTC
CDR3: CASSLVQGQETQYF

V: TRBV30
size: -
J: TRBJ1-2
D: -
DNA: TGTGCCTGGAATTCGGGGGGTAACTATGGCTACACCTTC
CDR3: CAWNSGGNYGYTF

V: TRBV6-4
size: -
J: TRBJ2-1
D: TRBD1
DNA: TGTGCCAGCAGTGACTCCGGGACAGGGGGCAATGAGCAGTTCTTC
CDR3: CASSDSGTGGNEQFF

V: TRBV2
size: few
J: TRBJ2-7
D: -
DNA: TGTGCCAGCAGTGAAGCCGTGCAGTACTTC
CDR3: CASSEAVQYF

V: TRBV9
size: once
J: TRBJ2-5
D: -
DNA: TGTGCCAGCAGCCCTGGGGGGTACTCCCAAGAGACCCAGTACTTC
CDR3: CASSPGGYSQETQYF

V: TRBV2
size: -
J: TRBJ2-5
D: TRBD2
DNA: TGTGCCAGCACCGCGAAACTAGCGGGAGAGACCCAGTACTTC
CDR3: CASTAKLAGETQYF

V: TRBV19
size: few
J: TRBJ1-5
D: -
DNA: TGTGCCAGTAGGACCCCCGGGGGGCGCTTTCAGCCCCAGCATTTT
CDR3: CASRTPGGRFQPQHF

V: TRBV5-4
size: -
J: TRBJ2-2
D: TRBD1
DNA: TGTGCCAGCAGCCTAAACAGGGGGCCCACCGGGGAGCTGTTTTTT
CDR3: CASSLNRGPTGELFF

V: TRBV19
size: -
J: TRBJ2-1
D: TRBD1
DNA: TGTGCCGCCGGGACAGGGAGGTACAATGAGCAGTTCTTC
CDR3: CAAGTGRYNEQFF

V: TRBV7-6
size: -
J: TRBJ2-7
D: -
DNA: TGTGCCAGCAGTCTGACAACGAGCTCCTACGAGCAGTACTTC
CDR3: CASSLTTSSYEQYF

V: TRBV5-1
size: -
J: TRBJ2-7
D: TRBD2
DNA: TGCGCCAGCAGCCCTTGGACTAGCGCCAGCTCCTACGAGCAGTACTTC
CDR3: CASSPWTSASSYEQYF

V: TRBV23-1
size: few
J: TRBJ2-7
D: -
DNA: TGCGCCAGCAGTCAATCGACGGGAGTAACCTACGAGCAGTACTTC
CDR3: CASSQSTGVTYEQYF

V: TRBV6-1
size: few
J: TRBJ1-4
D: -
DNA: TGTGCCAGCAGTGACAGTCTGCATGAAAAACTGTTTTTT
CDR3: CASSDSLHEKLFF

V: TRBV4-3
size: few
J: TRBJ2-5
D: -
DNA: TGCGCCAGCAGCCAAGAAGGGGCAGATCAAGAGACCCAGTACTTC
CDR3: CASSQEGADQETQYF

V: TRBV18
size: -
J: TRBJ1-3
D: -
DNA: TGTGCCAGCTCACCACCGTCGCAGGGAGGAAACACCATATATTTT
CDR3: CASSPPSQGGNTIYF

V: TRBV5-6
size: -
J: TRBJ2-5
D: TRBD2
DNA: TGTGCCAGCAGCTTGGCAGCGGCTAGCGGGGGGGCGGGTGAGCAGTACTTC
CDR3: CASSLAAASGGAGEQYF

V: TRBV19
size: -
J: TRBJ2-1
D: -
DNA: TGTGCCAGTAGTGGAGGTAGCGACACCTACAATGAGCAGTTCTTC
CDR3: CASSGGSDTYNEQFF

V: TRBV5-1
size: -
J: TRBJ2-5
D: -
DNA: TGCGCCAGCAGCACGGACCCACAGGGCCTGGGGGAGACCCAGTACTTC
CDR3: CASSTDPQGLGETQYF

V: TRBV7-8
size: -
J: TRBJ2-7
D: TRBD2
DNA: TGTGCCAGCAGCTTAGTCGCCACTAGCGGGGGGGCCTCCTACGAGCAGTACTTC
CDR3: CASSLVATSGGASYEQYF

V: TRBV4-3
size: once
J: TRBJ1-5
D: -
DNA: TGCGCCAGCAGCCAAGACCTGGGCAGGGGTAATCAGCCCCAGCATTTT
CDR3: CASSQDLGRGNQPQHF

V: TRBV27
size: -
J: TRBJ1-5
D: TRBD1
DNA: TGTGCCACCGGGACAGCAAAAGCGGTGCCCCAGCATTTT
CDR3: CATGTAKAVPQHF

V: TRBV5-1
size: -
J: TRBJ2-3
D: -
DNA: TGCGCCAGCAGCTTGCAACAGTACAGCACAGATACGCAGTATTTT
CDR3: CASSLQQYSTDTQYF

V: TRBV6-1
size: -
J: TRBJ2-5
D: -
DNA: TGTGCCAGCAGTTCTATTGAGACCCAGTACTTC
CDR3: CASSSIETQYF

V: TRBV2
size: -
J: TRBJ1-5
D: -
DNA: TGTGCCTCCCGGGAAAATAGCAATCAGCCCCAGCATTTT
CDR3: CASRENSNQPQHF

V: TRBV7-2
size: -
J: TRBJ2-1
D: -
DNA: TGTGCCAGCAGCTTAGGGACAGCTAGAAACAATGAGCAGTTCTTC
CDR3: CASSLGTARNNEQFF

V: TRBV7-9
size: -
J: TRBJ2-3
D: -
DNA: TGTGCCAGCAGCCCCCTCGGGGGAGTCGGCTCAGATACGCAGTATTTT
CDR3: CASSPLGGVGSDTQYF